A single sample gave rise to the 4 T cell receptor beta chains below, sequenced in a study of low-dose radiotherapy and immunotherapy resistance in tumors. TRAV- and TRBV-specific primers primed first-strand cDNA, covering alpha and beta chains. Both a constant-region primer and a V-primer adapter served to amplify TCRs across roughly 20 PCR cycles. TCRdb used MiXCR to reprocess the reads, holding one entry per CDR3 protein. The sample lists under 90,000 distinct CDR3 sequences; 15% to 20% were seen once. Time point denoted: before trial treatment. Sample: PBMCs, taken before treatment. Every receptor here comes from a male donor with prostate cancer.

Ten or more counts support this clonotype. V gene TRBV20-1 combines with J gene TRBJ2-1; 11 nucleotides agree with TRBD2. V lost 3 bases, J lost 9 bases, and 4 bases stayed unmatched. Looked up from germline, CDR1 is DFQATT and CDR2 is SNEGSKA (reference sequence). This CDR3 has 13 residues. CDR3 bases: TGCAGTGCTAGTAGCGGGGGGGCAGGTGAGCAGTTCTTC. This gives the protein CSASSGGAGEQFF.

This clonotype was observed at least ten times. V gene TRBV3-1 combines with J gene TRBJ2-1; TRBD2 matches at 8 bases. The trim removed 1 base at V and 7 bases at J, leaving 6 bases unmatched. The germline V gene has CDR1 LGHDT and CDR2 YNNKEL (reference sequence). This CDR3 has 15 amino acids. CDR3 region: CASSQAAGGLNEQFF. The CDR3, as DNA: TGTGCCAGCAGCCAAGCTGCGGGGGGTTTGAATGAGCAGTTCTTC.

This clonotype was counted at least ten times. The genes are TRBV7-9 and TRBJ2-7, with D tentatively TRBD2 (5 bases). V was trimmed by 4 bases and J by 5 bases, leaving 21 bases between them. Germline lookup yields CDR1 SEHNR and CDR2 FQNEAQ (reference sequence). This CDR3 comprises 16 residues. CDR3 DNA sequence: TGTGCCAGCAGCTCCGGGATTGTCCGATCGGCGGACGAGCAGTACTTC. Its protein product is CASSSGIVRSADEQYF.

The V call is TRBV3-1, the J call TRBJ2-3; perhaps TRBD2 as D (5 bases). Germline values: CDR1 LGHDT, CDR2 YNNKEL (reference sequence). This CDR3 is built from 14 residues. V was pared by 2 bases and J by 2 bases, with 8 bases between. The CDR3 DNA is TGTGCCAGCAGCCAAAGGACTGTCACAGATACGCAGTATTTT. Translated, it gives CASSQRTVTDTQYF.